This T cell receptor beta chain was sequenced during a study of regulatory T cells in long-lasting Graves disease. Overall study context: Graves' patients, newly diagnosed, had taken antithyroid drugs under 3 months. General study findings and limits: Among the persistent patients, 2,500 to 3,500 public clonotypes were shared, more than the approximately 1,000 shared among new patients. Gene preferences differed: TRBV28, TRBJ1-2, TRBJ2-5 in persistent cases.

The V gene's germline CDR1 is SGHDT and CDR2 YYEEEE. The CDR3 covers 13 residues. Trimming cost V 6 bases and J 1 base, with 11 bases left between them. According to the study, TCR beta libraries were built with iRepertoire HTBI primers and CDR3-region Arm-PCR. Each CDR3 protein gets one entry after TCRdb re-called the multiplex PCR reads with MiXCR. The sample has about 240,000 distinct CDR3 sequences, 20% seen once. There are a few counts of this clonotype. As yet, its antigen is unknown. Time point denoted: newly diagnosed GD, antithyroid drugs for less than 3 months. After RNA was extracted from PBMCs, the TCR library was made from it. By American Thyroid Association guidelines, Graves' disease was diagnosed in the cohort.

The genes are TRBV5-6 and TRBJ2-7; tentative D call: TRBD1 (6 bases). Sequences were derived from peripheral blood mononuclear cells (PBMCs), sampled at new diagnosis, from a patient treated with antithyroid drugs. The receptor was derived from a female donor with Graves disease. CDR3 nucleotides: TGTGCCAGCATGAAACAGGGTTCCTACGAGCAGTACTTC. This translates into CASMKQGSYEQYF.